The entry below gives a single TCR beta chain sequence along with its context. Its antigen is unknown. Unique molecular identifier tags were affixed to discrete cDNA molecules. TCRdb fed the 5' RACE reads into MiXCR, producing one record per CDR3 protein. The sample lists tens of thousands of distinct CDR3 sequences; over 4% were seen once. Trimming shortened V by 0 bases and J by 5 bases, and 7 bases separated the two germline ends. Per germline, CDR1 LGHDT and CDR2 YNNKEL (reference sequence). This CDR3 comprises 13 residues. This entry is derived from a study of early T cells in non-severe SARS-CoV-2 infection. Looking at the study overall: Sequenced bulk RNA came from whole blood that was unsorted, and chains were unpaired.

Study-level points and caveats: Anti-spike CD8 responses were favored in VDJdb matching, and private and CD4 specificities were missed.

The clonotype originates from an adult who was a healthcare worker with PCR-confirmed SARS-CoV-2 infection or an uninfected control (not recorded which). Here the sequenced sample was whole blood, taken at baseline. The gene calls are TRBV3-1 and TRBJ1-1, with D tentatively TRBD1 (5 bases). The CDR3 protein is CASSQDKGTEAFF. CDR3 nucleotides: TGTGCCAGCAGCCAAGATAAGGGGACTGAAGCTTTCTTT.